This T cell receptor beta chain is drawn from a study of T cell responses to AZD1222 COVID-19 vaccine (dated by TCRdb to the early 2020s). For context, the study as a whole: Because spike-specific TCR depth and breadth did not differ between the two schedules, AZD1222 recipients who got a second dose at roughly 4 weeks were pooled with those who got a second dose at roughly 12 weeks. A total of approximately 240 trial participants underwent TCR sequencing, of whom approximately 200 had received two doses of AZD1222 and some 25 had received two doses of the MenACWY control vaccine. Enrollment into the trials was organized by age into subgroups of 18-55, 56-69 and 70-plus years, and those subgroups contained around 150, 28 and 57 TCR-sequenced participants, respectively.

Looking up the germline V gene yields CDR1 MDHEN and CDR2 SYDVKM. Deletion took 4 bases off V and 6 bases off J, with a span of 22 bases between the germline ends. The CDR3 has 16 amino acids, counting the end cysteine and phenylalanine. This entry keeps only the CDR3 DNA: 48 bases, framed from base 1. This clone was counted between two and nine times. There is no known antigen for this receptor. No qualities accompany the bases; no much larger clone lies one base away. In the paper's terms, the time point label means: baseline before first vaccination. The vaccinee samples were drawn from two UK trials, COV001 and COV002, one of which was a single-blind randomized controlled phase 2/3 trial testing AZD1222 (ChAdOx1 nCoV-19) in healthy adults. For TCRbeta chain sequencing, PBMC samples were collected from trial participants at day 0 and at day 28 after the second dose. Results the study describes overall, beyond this receptor: After two AZD1222 doses, both the breadth and the depth of spike-specific TCRs were significantly higher than at day 0 and than in MenACWY recipients. Because no day 14 peak-response samples were available, repertoires were characterized only after the peak T cell response. The vaccine-associated CD4 TCRs covered the entire spike protein, and the dominant responses fell in regions 160-218 and 743-854. Participants were mostly white British, with more females than males. The authors suggested clonal diversity may have been underestimated. Nearly half of unique spike-specific TCRs reportedly recognized epitopes outside regions mutated in the B.1.351 and B.1.1.7 variants. Only five to seven AZD1222 recipients were SARS-CoV-2 seropositive at baseline, limiting conclusions about previously exposed vaccinees. The 56-69-year group was small, and its depth increase did not reach significance, likely because of low power.

The CDR3 regions of human TCRbeta chains were analyzed by immunosequencing. The authors' analysis ran thus. TCRs in the repertoires were compared against a reference library of SARS-CoV-2-specific TCRs that had been generated with the MIRA antigen-specificity platform. Breadth meant the fraction of unique TCRs that were SARS-CoV-2-associated, whereas depth meant the fraction of total T cells that were SARS-CoV-2-associated. Using the MIRA data, every spike-specific TCR was mapped to the spike region that the TCR reacted to and assigned to either a CD4 or a CD8 class. Log10-transformed breadth and depth values were compared by one-way ANOVA with Sidak's multiple comparisons tests. TCRdb re-hosts the immuneACCESS table, in-frame sequences only. Its copies lack some clones; in the studies checked, an unresolved V gene accounts for under half of them, and the cause for the rest is not known. That table gives V, J and clone size, and the DNA gave D and trimming. Across this sample there are approximately 100,000 clones, with about 88% seen only once. The ten biggest clones cover more than 15% of the sample.

The sequencing here drew on peripheral blood, taken on day 0 of AZD1222 vaccination. This sequence originates from an adult in good health. Recombination connected TRBV28 to TRBJ2-7, and possibly TRBD2, on 6 matching bases. The nucleotides read TGTGCCAGCAGTTCGGCACAAGGGGTCGCGGGAAGCGAGCAGTACTTC. It codes for CASSSAQGVAGSEQYF.